The entry below gives a single TCR beta chain sequence along with its context. The target of this receptor is not known. The junction does not match germline at one end; this may be a read error. This sample was taken from a study of post-analysis software for immune sequencing data (dated by TCRdb to 2015 to 2017). For the wider study: Recorded disease courses included relapsing-remitting, secondary progressive and progressive-relapsing multiple sclerosis, with some patients lacking subtype annotation. The patient repertoires were set against about eleven previously published healthy control repertoires from donors whose ages ranged from roughly 6 to 26 years. A subset of samples was prepared in parallel using single-end sample barcoding, then pooled and co-amplified after Illumina adapter ligation. General findings and caveats noted by the study authors: When samples were clustered directly using the F measure, samples prepared in the same batch co-clustered strongly, which prompted a batch-effect correction. Normalized Chao1 diversity was significantly lower in multiple sclerosis patients than controls, suggesting substantial peripheral T-cell clonal expansion. Significantly higher frequencies in patients than in controls were found for about five TRBV segments, including TRBV5-6, TRBV5-1 and TRBV20-1. The multiple sclerosis patient group was slightly younger than the control group.

Libraries were made using PCR. The sample was run on an Illumina HiSeq 2500. To reduce PCR and sequencing biases, unique molecular identifiers were incorporated into the TCR beta cDNA libraries. Every 1 to 10 million input T cells yielded 500,000 or so cDNA molecules, meaning each molecule approximated one T cell. The same protocol used for the earlier healthy control dataset was applied to prepare and sequence the patient libraries. Within a given batch, samples were prepared together, multiplexed and sequenced on the same HiSeq lane. The study's processing was this. Raw barcoded reads were processed with MIGEC, and single-read molecular identifier groups were discarded before consensus assembly and CDR3 extraction. Clonotype tables were post-analysed with VDJtools, and diversity was normalized by down-sampling all datasets to the smallest sample size. To correct batch-related cross-sample contamination, repertoire overlap clustering matched CDR3 amino acid sequences but not nucleotide sequences. TCRdb trimmed the raw reads at Q25, called clones with MiXCR and kept productive beta chains. CDR3 protein duplicates are merged, each entry listing the most common genes and DNA. These V and J calls rely on TCRdb rather than the paper's analysis. In all, the sample holds roughly 600,000 distinct CDR3 sequences, and roughly 47% of those were seen once. The ten largest clonotypes hold under 2% of the sample.

Spanning cysteine to phenylalanine, the CDR3 consists of 13 amino acids. CDR3 DNA is the only sequence kept; it has 39 bases, read in frame from the first base. To demonstrate the VDJtools post-analysis software, the study profiled TCR beta repertoires from the peripheral blood of around 13 young patients with multiple sclerosis. The multiple sclerosis patients were children and adolescents between roughly 6 and 16 years of age. The TCR originated in a girl under 18 with multiple sclerosis. The specimen was blood. This chain joins TRBV12-3 or TRBV12-4 to TRBJ2-3; the D gene assignment is perhaps TRBD1 or TRBD2, with each matching 6 bases. CDR3 sequence: CASSRGEPDAQYF. The DNA sequence is TGTGCCAGCAGTAGGGGGGAGCCAGATGCGCAGTATTTT.